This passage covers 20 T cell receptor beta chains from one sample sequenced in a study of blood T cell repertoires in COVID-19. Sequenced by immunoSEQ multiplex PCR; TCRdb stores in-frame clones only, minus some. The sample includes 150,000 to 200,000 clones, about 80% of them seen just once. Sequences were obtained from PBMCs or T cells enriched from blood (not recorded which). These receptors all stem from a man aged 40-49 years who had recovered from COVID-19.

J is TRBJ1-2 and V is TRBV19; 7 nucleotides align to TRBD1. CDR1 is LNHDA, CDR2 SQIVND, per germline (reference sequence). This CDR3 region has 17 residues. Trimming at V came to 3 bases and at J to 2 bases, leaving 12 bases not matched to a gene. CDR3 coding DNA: TGTGCCAGTAGTATCTATTCTCGGGAGGGGGCGAACTATGGCTACACCTTC. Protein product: CASSIYSREGANYGYTF.

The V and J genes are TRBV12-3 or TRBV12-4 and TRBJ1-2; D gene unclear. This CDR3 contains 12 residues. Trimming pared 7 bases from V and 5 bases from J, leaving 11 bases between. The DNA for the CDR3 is TGTGCCAGCACCCTAATTGGTTATGGCTACACCTTC. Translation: CASTLIGYGYTF.

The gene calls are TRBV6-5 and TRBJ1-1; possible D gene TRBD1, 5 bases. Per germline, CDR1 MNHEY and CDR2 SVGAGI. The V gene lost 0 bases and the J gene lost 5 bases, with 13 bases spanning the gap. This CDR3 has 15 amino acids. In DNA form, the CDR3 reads TGTGCCAGCAGTTACTCGGGCAGGGTAGGGACTGAAGCTTTCTTT. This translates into CASSYSGRVGTEAFF.

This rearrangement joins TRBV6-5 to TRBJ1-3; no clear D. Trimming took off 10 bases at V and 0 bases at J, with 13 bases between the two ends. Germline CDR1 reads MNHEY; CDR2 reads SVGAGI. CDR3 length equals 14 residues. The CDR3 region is CATYSVHSGNTIYF. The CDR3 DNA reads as TGTGCCACCTATTCCGTTCACTCTGGAAACACCATATATTTT.

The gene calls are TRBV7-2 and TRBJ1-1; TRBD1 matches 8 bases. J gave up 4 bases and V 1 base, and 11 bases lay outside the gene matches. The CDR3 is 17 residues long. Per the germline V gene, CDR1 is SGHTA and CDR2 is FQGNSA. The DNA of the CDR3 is TGTGCCAGCAGCTTAGTAGCGCAGGGGGCAATTGGCACTGAAGCTTTCTTT. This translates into CASSLVAQGAIGTEAFF.

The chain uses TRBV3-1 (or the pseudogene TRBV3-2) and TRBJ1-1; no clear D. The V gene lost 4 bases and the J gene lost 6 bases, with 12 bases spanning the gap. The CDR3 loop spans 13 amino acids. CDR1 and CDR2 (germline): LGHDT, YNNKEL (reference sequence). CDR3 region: CASSLRGWSEAFF. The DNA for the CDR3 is TGTGCCAGCAGCCTCAGAGGCTGGTCTGAAGCTTTCTTT.

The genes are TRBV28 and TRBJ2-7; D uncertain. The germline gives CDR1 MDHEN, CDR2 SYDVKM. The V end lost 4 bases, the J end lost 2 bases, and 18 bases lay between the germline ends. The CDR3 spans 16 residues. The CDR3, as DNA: TGTGCCAGCAGTTCCCCCTGGGCCCATCAAGCCTACGAGCAGTACTTC. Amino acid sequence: CASSSPWAHQAYEQYF.

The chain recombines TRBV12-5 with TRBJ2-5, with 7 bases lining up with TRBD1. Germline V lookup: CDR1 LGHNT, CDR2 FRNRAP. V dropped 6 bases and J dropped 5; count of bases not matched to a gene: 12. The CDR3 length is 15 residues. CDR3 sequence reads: CASGMGQSYGETQYF. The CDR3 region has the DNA TGTGCTAGTGGCATGGGACAGTCCTATGGGGAGACCCAGTACTTC.

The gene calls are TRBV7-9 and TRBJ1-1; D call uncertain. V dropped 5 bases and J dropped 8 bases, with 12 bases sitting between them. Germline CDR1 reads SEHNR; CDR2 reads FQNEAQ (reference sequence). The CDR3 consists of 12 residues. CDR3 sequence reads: CASSPTVGEAFF. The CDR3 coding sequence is TGTGCCAGCAGCCCAACAGTTGGGGAAGCTTTCTTT.

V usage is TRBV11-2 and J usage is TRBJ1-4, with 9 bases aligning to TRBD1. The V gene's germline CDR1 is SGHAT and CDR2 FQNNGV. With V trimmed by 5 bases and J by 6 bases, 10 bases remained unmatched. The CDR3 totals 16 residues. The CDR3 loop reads CASSRNPGQGHEKLFF. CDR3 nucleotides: TGTGCCAGCAGCCGGAACCCGGGACAGGGCCATGAAAAACTGTTTTTT. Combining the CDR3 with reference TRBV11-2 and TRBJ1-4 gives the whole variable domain EAGVAQSPRYKIIEKRQSVAFWCNPISGHATLYWYQQILGQGPKLLIQFQNNGVVDDSQLPKDRFSAERLKGVDSTLKIQPAKLEDSAVYLCASSRNPGQGHEKLFFGSGTQLSVL.

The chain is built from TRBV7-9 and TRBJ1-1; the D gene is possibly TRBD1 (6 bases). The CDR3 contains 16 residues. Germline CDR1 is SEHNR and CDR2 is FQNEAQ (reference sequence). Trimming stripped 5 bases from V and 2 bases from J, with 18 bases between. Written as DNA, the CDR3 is TGTGCCAGCAGCCACCACGGCCTGGGGGCAAACACTGAAGCTTTCTTT. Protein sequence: CASSHHGLGANTEAFF.

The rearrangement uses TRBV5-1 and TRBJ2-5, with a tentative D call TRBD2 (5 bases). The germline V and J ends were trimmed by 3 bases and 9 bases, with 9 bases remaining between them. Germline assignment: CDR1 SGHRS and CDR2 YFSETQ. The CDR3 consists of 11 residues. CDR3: CASSSGRAQYF. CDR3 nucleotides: TGCGCCAGCAGCTCGGGGAGAGCCCAGTACTTC.

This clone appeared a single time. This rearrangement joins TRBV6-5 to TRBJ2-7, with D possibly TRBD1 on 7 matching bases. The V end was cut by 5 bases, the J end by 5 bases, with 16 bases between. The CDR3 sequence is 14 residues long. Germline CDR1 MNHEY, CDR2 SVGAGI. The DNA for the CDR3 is TGTGCCAGCAGTACCAGGGGGACTTTCGACGAGCAGTACTTC. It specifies CASSTRGTFDEQYF.

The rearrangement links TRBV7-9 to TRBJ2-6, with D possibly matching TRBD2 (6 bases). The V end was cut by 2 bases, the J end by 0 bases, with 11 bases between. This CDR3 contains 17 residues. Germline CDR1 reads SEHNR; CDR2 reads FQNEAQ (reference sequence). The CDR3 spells CASSLRDSSSGANVLTF. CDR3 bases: TGTGCCAGCAGCTTACGGGACTCCAGCTCTGGGGCCAACGTCCTGACTTTC.

The DNA for the CDR3 is TGTGCCTGGAGAGGGAGCGGGGGGGCCTGGACCCAGTACTTC. Protein sequence: CAWRGSGGAWTQYF. The rearrangement uses TRBV30 and TRBJ2-5, with TRBD2 matching over 10 bases. The trim removed 3 bases at V and 7 bases at J, leaving 8 bases unmatched. This CDR3 region has 14 residues. CDR1 is GTSNPN, CDR2 SVGIG, per germline (reference sequence).

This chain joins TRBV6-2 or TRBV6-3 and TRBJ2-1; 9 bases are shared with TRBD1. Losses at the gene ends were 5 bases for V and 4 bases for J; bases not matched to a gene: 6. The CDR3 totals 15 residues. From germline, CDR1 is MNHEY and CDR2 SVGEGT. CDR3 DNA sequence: TGTGCCAGCAGTAGATCCGGGACAGGGTACAATGAGCAGTTCTTC. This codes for CASSRSGTGYNEQFF.

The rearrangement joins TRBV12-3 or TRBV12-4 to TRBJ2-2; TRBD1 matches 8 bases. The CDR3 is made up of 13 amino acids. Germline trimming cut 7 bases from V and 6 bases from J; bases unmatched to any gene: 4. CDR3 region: CASTLQGAGELFF. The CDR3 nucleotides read TGTGCCAGCACCCTACAGGGGGCCGGGGAGCTGTTTTTT.

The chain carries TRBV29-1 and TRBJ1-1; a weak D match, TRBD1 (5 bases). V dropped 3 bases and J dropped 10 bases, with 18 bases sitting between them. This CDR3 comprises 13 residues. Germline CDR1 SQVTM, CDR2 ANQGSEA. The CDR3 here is CSVEQGLKGVAFF. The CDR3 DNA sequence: TGCAGCGTTGAGCAGGGACTTAAGGGCGTAGCTTTCTTT.

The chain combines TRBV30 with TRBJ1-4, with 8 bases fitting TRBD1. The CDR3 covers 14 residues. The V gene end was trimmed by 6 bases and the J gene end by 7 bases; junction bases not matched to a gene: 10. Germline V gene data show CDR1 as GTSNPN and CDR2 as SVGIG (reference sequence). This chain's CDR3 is CACTLRTGSEKLFF. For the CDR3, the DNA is TGTGCCTGTACTCTCCGGACAGGGAGTGAAAAACTGTTTTTT.

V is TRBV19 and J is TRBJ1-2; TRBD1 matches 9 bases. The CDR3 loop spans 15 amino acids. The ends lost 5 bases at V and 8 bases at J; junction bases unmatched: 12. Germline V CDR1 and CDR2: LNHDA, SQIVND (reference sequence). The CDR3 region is CASSLSGTGLQGYTF. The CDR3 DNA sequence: TGTGCCAGTAGTCTATCCGGGACAGGGCTTCAGGGCTACACCTTC.